These 16 T cell receptor beta chains share one sample of origin, sequenced in a study of blood T cells in healthy people across ages. A sample-barcoded 5' primer and a J-beta primer mix were used in a second PCR of about 7 to 12 cycles. TCRdb re-called the 5' RACE reads through MiXCR, storing one row per CDR3 protein. The sample has hundreds of thousands of distinct CDR3 sequences; roughly 53% are singletons. The sample was blood. The receptors were sampled from a man aged 80 or over in good health.

This chain joins TRBV7-3 and TRBJ2-7; 12 positions match TRBD2. With V trimmed by 2 bases and J by 7 bases, 12 bases remained unmatched. CDR1 and CDR2 from the germline V gene are SGHTA and FQGTGA. This CDR3 is 17 amino acids long. Here the CDR3 DNA reads TGTGCCAGCAGCTTAGGGGGCCTAGCGGGAGGGCGGAATGAGCAGTACTTC. Translated, it gives CASSLGGLAGGRNEQYF.

This clonotype was counted between two and nine times. The chain recombines TRBV6-5 with TRBJ2-1; the D is unclear. CDR1 and CDR2 (germline): MNHEY, SVGAGI. The germline V and J ends were trimmed by 0 bases and 6 bases, with 15 bases remaining between them. This CDR3 has 16 amino acids. The CDR3 nucleotides are TGTGCCAGCAGTTACTCGGGTCGGCCCTCGTTCAATGAGCAGTTCTTC. It translates to CASSYSGRPSFNEQFF.

This sequence joins TRBV20-1 and TRBJ2-3; 7 bases fit TRBD2. Trimming took 3 bases from V and 6 from J; bases not matched to a gene: 6. The CDR3 is made up of 13 amino acids. Germline V CDR1 and CDR2: DFQATT, SNEGSKA (reference sequence). CDR3 region: CSASRTSLDTQYF. As DNA, the CDR3 is TGCAGTGCTAGTCGGACTAGTCTGGATACGCAGTATTTT.

Notes on this clonotype: Germline is not matched at one junction end, which may reflect a read error. The rearrangement links TRBV3-1 to TRBJ2-2; D might be TRBD2 (5 bases). There are 15 residues in the CDR3. Germline V gene data show CDR1 as LGHDT and CDR2 as YNNKEL (reference sequence). In nucleotides, the CDR3 is TGTGCCAACAGCCTAGGGCCCCGGGGCACCGGGGAGCTGTTTTTT. Translation: CANSLGPRGTGELFF.

This clonotype turned up a few times. The chain joins TRBV5-1 to TRBJ2-1; TRBD2 matches 9 bases. CDR1 is SGHRS, CDR2 YFSETQ, per germline. The CDR3 runs 14 residues. V shed 5 bases and J 3 bases; nucleotides not matched to a gene: 3. The CDR3 bases are TGCGCCAGCAGGACTAGCGGACTCTACAATGAGCAGTTCTTC. This sequence encodes CASRTSGLYNEQFF.

In DNA, the CDR3 is TGTGCCAGCAGTTACGGAGCTCTAGGGGCCAACGTCCTGACTTTC. As protein: CASSYGALGANVLTF. The chain employs TRBV6-5 and TRBJ2-6; no firm D call. Trimming took off 2 bases at V and 4 bases at J, with 9 bases between the two ends. The germline V gene encodes CDR1 MNHEY and CDR2 SVGAGI. The CDR3 spans 15 residues.

The rearrangement uses TRBV18 and TRBJ2-7, with 8 bases that match TRBD1. The V and J ends lost 0 bases and 1 base, in that order; junction bases with no gene match: 5. CDR1 and CDR2 (germline): KGHSH, LQKENI. The CDR3 is 16 residues long. In nucleotides, the CDR3 is TGTGCCAGCTCACCACCATCCGGACAGGGATCCTACGAGCAGTACTTC. Translating gives CASSPPSGQGSYEQYF.

This chain joins TRBV25-1 and TRBJ2-7; D might be TRBD2 (6 bases). The V gene's germline CDR1 is MGHDK and CDR2 SYGVNS. Trimming pared 1 base from V and 0 bases from J, leaving 16 bases between. The CDR3 extends over 17 amino acids. CDR3 loop: CASSESPGRVGSYEQYF. The CDR3 DNA sequence: TGTGCCAGCAGTGAATCCCCCGGGAGAGTTGGCTCCTACGAGCAGTACTTC.

The rearrangement joins TRBV6-2 or TRBV6-3 to TRBJ1-5; 7 positions match TRBD1. Germline V gives CDR1 MNHEY, CDR2 SVGEGT. This CDR3 is built from 16 residues. Trimming cost V 4 bases and J 0 bases; bases outside gene matches: 6. DNA for the CDR3: TGTGCCAGCAGTTCCAGGCAGGGGGTTAGCAATCAGCCCCAGCATTTT. Its translation: CASSSRQGVSNQPQHF.

V is TRBV9 and J is TRBJ2-3, with D perhaps being TRBD1 or TRBD2 (5 bases each). V dropped 4 bases and J dropped 1 base, with 19 bases sitting between them. Germline loops: CDR1 SGDLS, CDR2 YYNGEE. CDR3 length equals 17 residues. The chain's CDR3 is CASSPRGAARGTDTQYF. Here the CDR3 DNA reads TGTGCCAGCAGCCCCAGAGGGGCTGCGAGGGGCACAGATACGCAGTATTTT.

In its sample, this clonotype was seen a few times. This chain uses TRBV13 with TRBJ2-1; the match to TRBD2 covers 8 bases. The CDR3 covers 16 residues. In germline, CDR1 is PRHDT, CDR2 FYEKMQ (reference sequence). With V trimmed by 3 bases and J by 6 bases, 10 bases remained unmatched. The CDR3 region is CASSFLSGVPPNEQFF. The CDR3 DNA reads TGTGCCAGCAGCTTCCTTAGCGGGGTACCCCCCAATGAGCAGTTCTTC.

The genes are TRBV6-2 or TRBV6-3 and TRBJ2-1; unclear D gene. The V end lost 5 bases, the J end lost 11 bases, and 16 bases lay between the germline ends. The CDR3 is made up of 13 amino acids. The germline gives CDR1 MNHEY, CDR2 SVGEGT. CDR3 DNA sequence: TGTGCCAGCAGTCCAGGACGAACCTCTCAGCAGTTCTTC. Translated, it gives CASSPGRTSQQFF.

This chain joins TRBV4-1 and TRBJ2-7; D gene ambiguous. The CDR3 consists of 13 residues. Trimming removed 5 bases from V and 7 bases from J, with 15 bases in between. The germline CDR1 and CDR2 sequences are MGHRA and YSYEKL. CDR3 nucleotides: TGCGCCAGCAGCTTGGCGGTGGAGAATGAGCAGTACTTC. Encoded protein: CASSLAVENEQYF.

This clonotype was picked up a small number of times. The CDR3 DNA reads as TGTGCCAGCAGCTTGTTCCGGGGAAGTAACTATGGCTACACCTTC. It yields the protein CASSLFRGSNYGYTF. This chain uses TRBV5-4 with TRBJ1-2; D not resolved. CDR1 and CDR2 (germline): SGHNT, YYREEE (reference sequence). The V end lost 1 base, the J end lost 1 base, and 11 bases lay between the germline ends. CDR3 size: 15 residues.

This clonotype appeared a single time. This sequence joins TRBV7-2 and TRBJ2-7; weak D call: TRBD2 (6 bases). The CDR3 length is 14 residues. Trimming cost V 10 bases and J 6 bases, with 22 bases left between them. Germline V gene data show CDR1 as SGHTA and CDR2 as FQGNSA. CDR3 loop: CTTKSQTSSGEQYF. CDR3 bases: TGTACCACCAAAAGCCAGACTAGTAGCGGCGAGCAGTACTTC.

This clonotype was seen a handful of times. Written as DNA, the CDR3 is TGTGCCAGCAGCAAGGACGGTTATAGCAATCAGCCCCAGCATTTT. It translates to CASSKDGYSNQPQHF. The genes are TRBV7-2 and TRBJ1-5; D uncertain. CDR1 and CDR2 (germline): SGHTA, FQGNSA. There are 15 residues in the CDR3. Trimming cost V 5 bases and J 0 bases, with 11 bases left between them.